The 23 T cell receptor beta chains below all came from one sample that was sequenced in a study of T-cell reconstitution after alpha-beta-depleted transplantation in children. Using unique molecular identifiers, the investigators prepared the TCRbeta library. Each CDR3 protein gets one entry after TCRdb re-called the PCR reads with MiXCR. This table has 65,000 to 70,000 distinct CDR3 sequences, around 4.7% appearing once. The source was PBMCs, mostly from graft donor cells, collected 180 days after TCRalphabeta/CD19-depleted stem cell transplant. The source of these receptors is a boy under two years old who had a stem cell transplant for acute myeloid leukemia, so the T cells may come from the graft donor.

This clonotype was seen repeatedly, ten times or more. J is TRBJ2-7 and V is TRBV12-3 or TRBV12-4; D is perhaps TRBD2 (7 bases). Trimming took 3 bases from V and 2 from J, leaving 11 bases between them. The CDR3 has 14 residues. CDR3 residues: CASSLEGGAYEQYF. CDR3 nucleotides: TGTGCCAGCAGTTTGGAAGGGGGGGCCTACGAGCAGTACTTC.

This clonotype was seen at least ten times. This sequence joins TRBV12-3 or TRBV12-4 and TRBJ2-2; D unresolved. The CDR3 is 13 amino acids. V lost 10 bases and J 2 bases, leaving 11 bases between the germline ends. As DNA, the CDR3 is TGTGCCACTACCCCAACTAACACCGGGGAGCTGTTTTTT. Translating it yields CATTPTNTGELFF.

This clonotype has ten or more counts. The CDR3 bases are TGTGCCATCAGCAGGGGGCACGGGGTAGAAGAGACCCAGTACTTC. Its protein product is CAISRGHGVEETQYF. This chain joins TRBV10-3 and TRBJ2-5; 8 nucleotides match TRBD1. The junction had 9 bases not matched to a gene; V was cut back by 6 bases and J by 3 bases. The CDR3 runs to 15 residues. Germline values: CDR1 ENHRY, CDR2 SYGVKD.

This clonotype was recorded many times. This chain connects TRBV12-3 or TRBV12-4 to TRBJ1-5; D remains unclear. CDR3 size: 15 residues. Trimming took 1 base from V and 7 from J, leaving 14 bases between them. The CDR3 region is CASSLEAGGWQPQHF. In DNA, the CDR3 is TGTGCCAGCAGTTTAGAGGCCGGAGGGTGGCAGCCCCAGCATTTT.

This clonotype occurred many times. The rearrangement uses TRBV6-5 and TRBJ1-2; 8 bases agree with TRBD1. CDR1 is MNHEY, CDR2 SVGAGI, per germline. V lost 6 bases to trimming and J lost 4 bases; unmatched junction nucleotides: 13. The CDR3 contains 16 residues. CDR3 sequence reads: CASRPTGQGRGYGYTF. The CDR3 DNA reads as TGTGCCAGCAGACCCACCGGACAGGGACGCGGCTATGGCTACACCTTC.

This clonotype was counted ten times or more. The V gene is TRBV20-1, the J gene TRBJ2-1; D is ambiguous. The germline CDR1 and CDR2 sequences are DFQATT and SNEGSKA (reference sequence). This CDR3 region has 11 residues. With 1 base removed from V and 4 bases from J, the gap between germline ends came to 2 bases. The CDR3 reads CSARGYNEQFF. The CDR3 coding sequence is TGCAGTGCTAGAGGATACAATGAGCAGTTCTTC.

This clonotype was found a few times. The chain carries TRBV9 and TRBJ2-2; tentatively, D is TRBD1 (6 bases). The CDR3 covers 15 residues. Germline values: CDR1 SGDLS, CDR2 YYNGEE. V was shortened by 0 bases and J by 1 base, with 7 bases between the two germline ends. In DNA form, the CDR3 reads TGTGCCAGCAGCGTAGAGACAGGGAACACCGGGGAGCTGTTTTTT. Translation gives CASSVETGNTGELFF.

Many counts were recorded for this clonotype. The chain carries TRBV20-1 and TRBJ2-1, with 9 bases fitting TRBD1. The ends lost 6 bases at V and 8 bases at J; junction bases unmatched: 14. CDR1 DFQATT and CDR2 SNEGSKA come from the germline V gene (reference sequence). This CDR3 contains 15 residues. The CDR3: CSAPGTGTGLDEQFF. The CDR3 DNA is TGCAGTGCGCCAGGGACCGGGACAGGGTTAGATGAGCAGTTCTTC.

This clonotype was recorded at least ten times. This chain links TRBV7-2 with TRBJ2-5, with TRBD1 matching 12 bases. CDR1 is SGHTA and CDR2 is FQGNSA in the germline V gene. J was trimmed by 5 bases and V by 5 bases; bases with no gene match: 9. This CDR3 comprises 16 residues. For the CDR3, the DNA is TGTGCCAGCAGCCTTGCCGGGACAGGGGGCGTGGAGACCCAGTACTTC. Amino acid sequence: CASSLAGTGGVETQYF.

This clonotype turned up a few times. The CDR3 DNA reads as TGTGCCAGCAGCCAGGACTCGGGGAGACGGATTTTAGGGCAGTACTTC. This sequence encodes CASSQDSGRRILGQYF. V usage is TRBV6-1 and J usage is TRBJ2-7; TRBD2 might be the D (5 bases). The CDR3 totals 16 residues. V lost 6 bases, J lost 9 bases, and 27 bases lay in between. Germline loops: CDR1 MNHNS, CDR2 SASEGT.

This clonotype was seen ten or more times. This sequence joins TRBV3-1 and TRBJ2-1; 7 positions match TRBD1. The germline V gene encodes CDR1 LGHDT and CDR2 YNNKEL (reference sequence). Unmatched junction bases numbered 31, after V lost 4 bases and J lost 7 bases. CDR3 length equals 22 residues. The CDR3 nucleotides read TGTGCCAGCAGCCCCCGTAGTATCTCCGGGACAGATCTGCGGAGGCGTCGGAATGAGCAGTTCTTC. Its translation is CASSPRSISGTDLRRRRNEQFF.

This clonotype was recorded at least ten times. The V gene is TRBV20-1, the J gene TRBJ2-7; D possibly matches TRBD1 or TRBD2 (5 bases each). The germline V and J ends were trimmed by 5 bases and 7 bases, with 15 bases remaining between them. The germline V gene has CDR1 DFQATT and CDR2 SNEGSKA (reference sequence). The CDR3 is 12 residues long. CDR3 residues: CSALIRDQEQYV. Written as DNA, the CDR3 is TGCAGTGCTCTCATCCGGGACCAAGAGCAGTACGTC.

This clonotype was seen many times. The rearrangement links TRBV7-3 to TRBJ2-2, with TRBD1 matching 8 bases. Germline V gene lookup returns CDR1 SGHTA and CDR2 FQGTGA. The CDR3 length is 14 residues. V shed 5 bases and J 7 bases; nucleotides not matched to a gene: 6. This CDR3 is CASSPTGDDGELFF. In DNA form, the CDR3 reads TGTGCCAGCAGCCCGACAGGGGACGACGGGGAGCTGTTTTTT.

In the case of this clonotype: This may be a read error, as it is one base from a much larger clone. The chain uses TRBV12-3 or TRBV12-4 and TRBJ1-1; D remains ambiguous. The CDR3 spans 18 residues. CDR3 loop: CTSTPVVGRKSAYTEAFF. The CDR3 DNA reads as TGTACCAGCACCCCGGTCGTGGGCAGAAAAAGCGCCTACACTGAAGCTTTCTTT.

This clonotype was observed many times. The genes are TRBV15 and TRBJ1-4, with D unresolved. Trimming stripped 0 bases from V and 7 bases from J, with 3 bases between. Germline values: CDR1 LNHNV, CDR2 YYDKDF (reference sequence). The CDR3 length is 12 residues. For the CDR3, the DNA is TGTGCCACCAGCAGAGACCCTGAAAAACTGTTTTTT. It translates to CATSRDPEKLFF.

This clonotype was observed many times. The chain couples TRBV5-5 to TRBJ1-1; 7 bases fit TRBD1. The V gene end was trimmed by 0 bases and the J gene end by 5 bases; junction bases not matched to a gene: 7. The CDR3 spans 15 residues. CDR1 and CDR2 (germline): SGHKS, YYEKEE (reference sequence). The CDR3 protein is CASSLVETGRTEAFF. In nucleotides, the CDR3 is TGTGCCAGCAGCTTGGTCGAGACAGGGAGAACTGAAGCTTTCTTT.

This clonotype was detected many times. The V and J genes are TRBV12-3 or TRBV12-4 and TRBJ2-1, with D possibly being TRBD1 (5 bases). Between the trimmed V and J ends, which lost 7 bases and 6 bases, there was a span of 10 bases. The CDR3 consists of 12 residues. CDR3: CASKGPSNEQFF. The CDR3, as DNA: TGTGCCAGCAAGGGGCCCTCCAATGAGCAGTTCTTC.

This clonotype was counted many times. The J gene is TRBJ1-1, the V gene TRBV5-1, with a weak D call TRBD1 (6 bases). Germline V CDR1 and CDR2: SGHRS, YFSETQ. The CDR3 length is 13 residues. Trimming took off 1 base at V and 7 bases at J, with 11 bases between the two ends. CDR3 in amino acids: CASSLIQGFEAFF. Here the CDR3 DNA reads TGCGCCAGCAGCTTGATACAGGGCTTTGAAGCTTTCTTT.

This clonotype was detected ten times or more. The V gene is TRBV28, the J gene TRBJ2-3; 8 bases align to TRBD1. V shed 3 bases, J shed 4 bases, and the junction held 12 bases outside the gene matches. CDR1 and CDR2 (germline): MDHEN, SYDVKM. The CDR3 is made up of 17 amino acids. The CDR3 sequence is CASSFILGQGRPDTQYF. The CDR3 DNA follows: TGTGCCAGCAGTTTTATTCTCGGACAGGGCCGTCCAGATACGCAGTATTTT. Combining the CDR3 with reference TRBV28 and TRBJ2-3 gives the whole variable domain DVKVTQSSRYLVKRTGEKVFLECVQDMDHENMFWYRQDPGLGLRLIYFSYDVKMKEKGDIPEGYSVSREKKERFSLILESASTNQTSMYLCASSFILGQGRPDTQYFGPGTRLTVL.

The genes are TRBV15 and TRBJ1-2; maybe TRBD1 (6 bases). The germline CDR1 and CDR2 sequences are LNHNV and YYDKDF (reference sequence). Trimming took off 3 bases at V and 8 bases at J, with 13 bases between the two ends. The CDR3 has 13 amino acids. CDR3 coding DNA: TGTGCCACCAGCAGCAGGGGAGGTTGGGGCTACACCTTC. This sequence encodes CATSSRGGWGYTF.

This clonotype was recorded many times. CDR3 residues: CSASGAVRTGELFF. The CDR3 DNA is TGCAGTGCTAGTGGAGCAGTTAGGACCGGGGAGCTGTTTTTT. The V call is TRBV20-1, the J call TRBJ2-2; the D is unclear. Germline V CDR1 and CDR2: DFQATT, SNEGSKA (reference sequence). This CDR3 region has 14 residues. Trimming removed 3 bases at V and 5 bases at J, with 13 bases between.

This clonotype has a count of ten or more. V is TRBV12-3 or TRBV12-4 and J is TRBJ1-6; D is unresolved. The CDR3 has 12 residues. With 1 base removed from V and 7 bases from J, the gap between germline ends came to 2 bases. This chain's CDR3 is CASSLGNSPLHF. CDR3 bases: TGTGCCAGCAGTTTAGGGAATTCACCCCTCCACTTT.

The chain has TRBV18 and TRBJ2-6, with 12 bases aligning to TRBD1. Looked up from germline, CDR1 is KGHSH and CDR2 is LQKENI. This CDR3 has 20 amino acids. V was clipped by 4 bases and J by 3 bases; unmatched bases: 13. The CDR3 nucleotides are TGTGCCAGCTCACGGACACTCGGGACAGGGGGCGCAGATGGGGCCAACGTCCTGACTTTC. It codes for CASSRTLGTGGADGANVLTF.